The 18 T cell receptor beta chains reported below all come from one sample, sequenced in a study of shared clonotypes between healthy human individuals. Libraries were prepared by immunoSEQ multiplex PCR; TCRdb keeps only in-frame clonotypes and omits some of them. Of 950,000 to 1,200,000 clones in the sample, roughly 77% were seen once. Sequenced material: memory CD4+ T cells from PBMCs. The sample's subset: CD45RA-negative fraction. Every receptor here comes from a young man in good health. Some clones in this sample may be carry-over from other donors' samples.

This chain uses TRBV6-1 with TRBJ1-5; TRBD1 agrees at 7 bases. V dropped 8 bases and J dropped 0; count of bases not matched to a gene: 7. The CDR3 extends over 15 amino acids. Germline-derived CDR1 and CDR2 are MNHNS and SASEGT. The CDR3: CASDRVRNSNQPQHF. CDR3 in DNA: TGTGCCAGCGACAGGGTGCGGAATAGCAATCAGCCCCAGCATTTT.

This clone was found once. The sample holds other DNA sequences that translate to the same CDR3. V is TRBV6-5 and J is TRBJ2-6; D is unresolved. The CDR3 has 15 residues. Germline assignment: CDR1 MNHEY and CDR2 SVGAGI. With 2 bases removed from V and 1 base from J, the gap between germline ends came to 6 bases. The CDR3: CASSYSTSGANVLTF. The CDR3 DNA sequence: TGTGCCAGCAGTTACAGTACATCTGGGGCCAACGTCCTGACTTTC.

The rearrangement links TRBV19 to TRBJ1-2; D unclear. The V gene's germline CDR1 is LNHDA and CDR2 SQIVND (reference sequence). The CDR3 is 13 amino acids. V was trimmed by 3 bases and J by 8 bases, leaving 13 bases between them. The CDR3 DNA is TGTGCCAGTAGTATTGCGTGGGCGCAAGGCTACACCTTC. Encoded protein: CASSIAWAQGYTF.

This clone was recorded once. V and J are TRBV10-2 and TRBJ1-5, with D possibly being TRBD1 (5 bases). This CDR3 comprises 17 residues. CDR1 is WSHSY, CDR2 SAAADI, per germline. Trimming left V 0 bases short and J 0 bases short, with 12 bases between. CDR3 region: CASSESRAGNSNQPQHF. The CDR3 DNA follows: TGCGCCAGCAGTGAGTCGAGGGCAGGGAATAGCAATCAGCCCCAGCATTTT.

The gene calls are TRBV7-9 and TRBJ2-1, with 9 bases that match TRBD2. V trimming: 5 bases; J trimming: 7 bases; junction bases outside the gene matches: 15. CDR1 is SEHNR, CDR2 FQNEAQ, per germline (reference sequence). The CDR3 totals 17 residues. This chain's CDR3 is CASSPLAGSPLINEQFF. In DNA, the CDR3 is TGTGCCAGCAGCCCCCTAGCGGGAAGCCCTCTAATAAATGAGCAGTTCTTC.

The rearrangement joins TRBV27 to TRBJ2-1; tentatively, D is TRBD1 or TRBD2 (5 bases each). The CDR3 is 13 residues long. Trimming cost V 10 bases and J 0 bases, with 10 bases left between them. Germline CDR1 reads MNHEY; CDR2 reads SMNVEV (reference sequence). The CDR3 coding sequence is TGTGCCACCCCGGGACCCTCCTACAATGAGCAGTTCTTC. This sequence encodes CATPGPSYNEQFF.

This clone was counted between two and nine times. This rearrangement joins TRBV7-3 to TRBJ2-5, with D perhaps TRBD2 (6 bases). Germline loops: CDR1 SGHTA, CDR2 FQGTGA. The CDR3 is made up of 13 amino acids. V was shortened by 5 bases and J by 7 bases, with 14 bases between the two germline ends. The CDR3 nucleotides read TGTGCCAGCAGCCTAAGACTAGATGGGACCCAGTACTTC. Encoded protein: CASSLRLDGTQYF.

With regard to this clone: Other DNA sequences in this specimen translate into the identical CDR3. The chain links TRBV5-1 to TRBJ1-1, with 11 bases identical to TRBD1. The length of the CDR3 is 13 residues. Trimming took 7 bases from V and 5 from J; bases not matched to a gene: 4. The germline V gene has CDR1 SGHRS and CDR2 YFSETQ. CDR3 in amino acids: CASGQGANTEAFF. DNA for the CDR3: TGCGCCAGCGGACAGGGGGCTAATACTGAAGCTTTCTTT.

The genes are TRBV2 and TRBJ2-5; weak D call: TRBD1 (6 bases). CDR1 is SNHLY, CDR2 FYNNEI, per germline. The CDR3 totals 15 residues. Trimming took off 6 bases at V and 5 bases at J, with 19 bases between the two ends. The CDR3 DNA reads TGTGCCAGCAGAACCGGACAGACTGCGGCCGAGACCCAGTACTTC. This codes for CASRTGQTAAETQYF.

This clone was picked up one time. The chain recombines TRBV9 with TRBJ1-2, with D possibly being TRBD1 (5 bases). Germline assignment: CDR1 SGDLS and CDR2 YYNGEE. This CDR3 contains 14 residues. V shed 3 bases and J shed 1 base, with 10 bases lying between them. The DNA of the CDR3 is TGTGCCAGCAGCGCCCGGGACGGTAACTATGGCTACACCTTC. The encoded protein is CASSARDGNYGYTF.

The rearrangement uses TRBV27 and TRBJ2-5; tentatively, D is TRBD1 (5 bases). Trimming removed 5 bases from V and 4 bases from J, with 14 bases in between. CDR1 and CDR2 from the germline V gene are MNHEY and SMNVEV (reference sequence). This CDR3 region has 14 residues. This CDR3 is CASSPWQGIETQYF. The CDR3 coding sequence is TGTGCCAGCAGTCCCTGGCAGGGTATAGAGACCCAGTACTTC.

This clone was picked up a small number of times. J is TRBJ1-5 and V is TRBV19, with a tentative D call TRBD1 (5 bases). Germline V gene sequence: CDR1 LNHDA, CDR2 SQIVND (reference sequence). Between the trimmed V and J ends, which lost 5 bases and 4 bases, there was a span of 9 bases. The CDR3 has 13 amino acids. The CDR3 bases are TGTGCCAGTAGTGGGTGGACAAATCAGCCCCAGCATTTT. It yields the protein CASSGWTNQPQHF.

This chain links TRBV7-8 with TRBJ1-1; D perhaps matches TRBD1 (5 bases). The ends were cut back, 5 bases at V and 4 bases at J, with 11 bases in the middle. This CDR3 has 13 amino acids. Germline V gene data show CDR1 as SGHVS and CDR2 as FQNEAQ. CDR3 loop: CASSPRGGTEAFF. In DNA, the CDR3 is TGTGCCAGCAGCCCGCGGGGGGGCACTGAAGCTTTCTTT.

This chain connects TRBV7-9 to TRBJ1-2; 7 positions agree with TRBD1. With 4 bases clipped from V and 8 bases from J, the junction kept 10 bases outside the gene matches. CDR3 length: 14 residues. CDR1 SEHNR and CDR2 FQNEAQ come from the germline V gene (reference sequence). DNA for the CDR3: TGTGCCAGCAGCTCAGGACAGGCCAACTGGGGCTACACCTTC. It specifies CASSSGQANWGYTF.

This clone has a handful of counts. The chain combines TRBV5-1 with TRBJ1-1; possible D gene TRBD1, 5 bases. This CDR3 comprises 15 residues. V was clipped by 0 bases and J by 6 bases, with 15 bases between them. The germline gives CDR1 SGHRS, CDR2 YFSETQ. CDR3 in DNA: TGCGCCAGCAGCTTGGTAAGGGGACCCCCAGCTGAAGCTTTCTTT. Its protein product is CASSLVRGPPAEAFF.

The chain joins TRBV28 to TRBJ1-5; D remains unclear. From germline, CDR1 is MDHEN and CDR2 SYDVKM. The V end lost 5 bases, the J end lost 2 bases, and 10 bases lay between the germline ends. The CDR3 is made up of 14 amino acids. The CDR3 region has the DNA TGTGCCAGCAGTATCCCGACGGGCAATCAGCCCCAGCATTTT. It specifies CASSIPTGNQPQHF.

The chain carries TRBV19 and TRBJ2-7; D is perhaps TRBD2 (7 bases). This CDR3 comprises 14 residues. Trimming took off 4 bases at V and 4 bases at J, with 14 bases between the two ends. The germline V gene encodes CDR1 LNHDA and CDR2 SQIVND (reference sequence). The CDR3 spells CASSKGRGAYEQYF. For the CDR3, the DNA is TGTGCCAGTAGTAAAGGTCGGGGGGCTTACGAGCAGTACTTC. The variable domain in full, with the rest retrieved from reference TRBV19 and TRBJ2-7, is DGGITQSPKYLFRKEGQNVTLSCEQNLNHDAMYWYRQDPGQGLRLIYYSQIVNDFQKGDIAEGYSVSREKKESFPLTVTSAQKNPTAFYLCASSKGRGAYEQYFGPGTRLTVT.

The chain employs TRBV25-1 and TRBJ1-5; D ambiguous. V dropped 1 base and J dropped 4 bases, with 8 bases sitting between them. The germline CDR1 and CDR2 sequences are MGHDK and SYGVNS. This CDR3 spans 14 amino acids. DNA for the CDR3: TGTGCCAGCAGTGAATTATCCGGGAATCAGCCCCAGCATTTT. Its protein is CASSELSGNQPQHF.